Following are 10 T cell receptor beta chains from one sample sequenced in a study of ipilimumab plus nivolumab after autologous stem cell transplantation. Here immunoSEQ multiplex PCR was the method, and the copy in TCRdb shows in-frame clones only, minus some. The sample has approximately 40,000 clones, about 92% seen once. The sequences come from PBMCs, collected in a trial of ipilimumab plus nivolumab as post-transplant consolidation. These receptors came from a male donor with multiple myeloma.

The chain uses TRBV19 and TRBJ2-1; tentatively, D is TRBD1 or TRBD2 (5 bases each). The CDR3 length is 15 residues. The V and J ends lost 6 bases and 6 bases respectively, with 18 bases between them. The V gene's germline CDR1 is LNHDA and CDR2 SQIVND (reference sequence). CDR3 protein: CASSPGSTGFNEQFF. The CDR3 nucleotides read TGTGCCAGTAGCCCAGGGAGTACGGGATTCAATGAGCAGTTCTTC.

J is TRBJ1-5 and V is TRBV4-2; no clear D gene. The germline CDR1 and CDR2 sequences are LGHNA and YNFKEQ. V lost 1 base, J lost 0 bases, and 13 bases lay in between. This CDR3 has 17 amino acids. CDR3 DNA sequence: TGTGCCAGCAGCCAAGGAAAGCAGATTAATAGCAATCAGCCCCAGCATTTT. Amino acids: CASSQGKQINSNQPQHF.

The gene calls are TRBV5-8 and TRBJ2-7; no firm D call. Germline loops: CDR1 SGHTS, CDR2 YDEGEE. The CDR3 has 15 residues. Trimming removed 5 bases from V and 0 bases from J, with 15 bases in between. The CDR3, as DNA: TGTGCCAGCAGGCCCTGGTCGCCTAGCTCCTACGAGCAGTACTTC. Translation gives CASRPWSPSSYEQYF.

This chain uses TRBV6-1 with TRBJ2-7, with D possibly called TRBD1 or TRBD2 (5 bases each). This CDR3 is built from 13 residues. Trimming took 8 bases from V and 2 from J, leaving 13 bases between them. Germline-derived CDR1 and CDR2 are MNHNS and SASEGT. The CDR3 DNA reads as TGTGCCAGCCAGACTCAGGGACCCTACGAGCAGTACTTC. It is translated as CASQTQGPYEQYF.

The chain recombines TRBV4-1 with TRBJ2-7; TRBD2 aligns across 9 bases. After removal of 6 bases from V and 3 bases from J, the junction contained 6 bases not matched to a gene. This CDR3 is 14 amino acids long. The germline V gene has CDR1 MGHRA and CDR2 YSYEKL. The CDR3: CASRPQAGGYEQYF. The CDR3 DNA reads as TGCGCCAGCAGACCCCAAGCGGGAGGCTACGAGCAGTACTTC.

The CDR3 coding sequence is TGTGCCTGGAGTGTCTGGGCGATCAATCAGCCCCAGCATTTT. Residues: CAWSVWAINQPQHF. The chain links TRBV30 to TRBJ1-5; D gene unclear. The CDR3 length is 14 residues. The V end lost 0 bases, the J end lost 3 bases, and 9 bases lay between the germline ends. The germline V gene encodes CDR1 GTSNPN and CDR2 SVGIG (reference sequence).

V usage is TRBV5-1 and J usage is TRBJ1-1; D might be TRBD1 (5 bases). Trimming stripped 0 bases from V and 6 bases from J, with 12 bases between. The length of the CDR3 is 14 residues. Germline V gene sequence: CDR1 SGHRS, CDR2 YFSETQ. The CDR3 DNA reads as TGCGCCAGCAGCTTGGGGTCCGGGGGATCTGAAGCTTTCTTT. Translation: CASSLGSGGSEAFF.

The V call is TRBV28, the J call TRBJ2-7, with D unclear. The germline CDR1 and CDR2 sequences are MDHEN and SYDVKM. V lost 6 bases to trimming and J lost 0 bases, with 12 bases between them. This CDR3 comprises 14 residues. CDR3 sequence: CASRRVDFSYEQYF. The CDR3 DNA reads TGTGCCAGCAGGAGAGTGGATTTCTCCTACGAGCAGTACTTC.

The CDR3 DNA reads TGTGCCAGCAGTTCCCCCCCCAGGCTAGAGCAGTTCTTC. This codes for CASSSPPRLEQFF. The chain uses TRBV27 and TRBJ2-1; D call uncertain. CDR3 length equals 13 residues. V lost 4 bases and J lost 10, with 14 bases in between. The V gene's germline CDR1 is MNHEY and CDR2 SMNVEV (reference sequence).

This clone appeared a single time. This chain connects TRBV4-1 to TRBJ2-1, with 7 nucleotides matching TRBD1. This CDR3 comprises 14 residues. Germline V gives CDR1 MGHRA, CDR2 YSYEKL. The V and J ends lost 1 base and 15 bases, in that order; junction bases with no gene match: 12. CDR3 in amino acids: CASSQVSQGGQGFF. The CDR3 DNA is TGCGCCAGCAGCCAAGTCTCTCAAGGGGGCCAGGGGTTCTTC.